This TCR beta chain came from a study of T cell responses to AZD1222 COVID-19 vaccine. Findings and limits, study-wide: Variant regions that are unmutated are reportedly the target of nearly half of spike-specific TCRs.

The assay was immunoSEQ multiplex PCR, and TCRdb's table has in-frame clones only and misses some. Found here are 180,000 or so clones, 92% of them singletons; the top ten hold 1% to 1.5%. CDR1 SGHVS and CDR2 FQNEAQ come from the germline V gene. Trimming left V 1 base short and J 2 bases short, with 8 bases between. The CDR3 loop spans 14 amino acids. A word on this clone: Its antigen is not identified.

This chain joins TRBV7-8 and TRBJ2-5; TRBD1 or TRBD2 may be the D gene (6 bases each). The TCR originated in an adult who received the AZD1222 COVID-19 vaccine. The sample here was peripheral blood, taken 28 days after the second AZD1222 dose. The CDR3 here is CASSLGGGQETQYF. CDR3 nucleotides: TGTGCCAGCAGCTTAGGAGGGGGGCAAGAGACCCAGTACTTC.